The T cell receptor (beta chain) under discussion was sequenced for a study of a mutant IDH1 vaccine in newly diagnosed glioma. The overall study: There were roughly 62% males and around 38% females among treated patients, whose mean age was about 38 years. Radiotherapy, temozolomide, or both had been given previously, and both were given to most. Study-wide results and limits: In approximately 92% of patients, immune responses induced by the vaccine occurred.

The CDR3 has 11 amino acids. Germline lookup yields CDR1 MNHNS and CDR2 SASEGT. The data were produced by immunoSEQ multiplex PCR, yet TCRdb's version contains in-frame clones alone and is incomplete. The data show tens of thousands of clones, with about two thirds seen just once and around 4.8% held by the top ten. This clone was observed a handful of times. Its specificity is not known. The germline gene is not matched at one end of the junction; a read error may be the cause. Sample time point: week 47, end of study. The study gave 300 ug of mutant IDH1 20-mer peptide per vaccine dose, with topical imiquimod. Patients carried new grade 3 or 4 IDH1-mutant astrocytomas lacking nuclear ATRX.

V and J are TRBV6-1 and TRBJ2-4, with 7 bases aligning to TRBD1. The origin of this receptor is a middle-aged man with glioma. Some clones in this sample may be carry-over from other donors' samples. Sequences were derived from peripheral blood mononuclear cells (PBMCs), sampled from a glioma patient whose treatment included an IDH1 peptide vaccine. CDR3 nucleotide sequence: TGTGCCAGCCGACAGGGCATAATGGGGGACTTC. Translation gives CASRQGIMGDF.